This is a list of T cell receptor beta chains from one sample in a study of blood T cell repertoires in COVID-19. Some clones are missing from TCRdb's copy, which holds only in-frame ones; the method was immunoSEQ multiplex PCR. Of 370,000 or so clones listed, around 87% are singletons. Sequencing was done on a sample of PBMCs or T cells enriched from blood (not recorded which). These receptor sequences come from a man aged 30 to 45 who had recovered from COVID-19. The CDR3 runs from the conserved cysteine through the conserved F or W. A D gene is named only where the DNA matches it firmly. Size is stated for part of the rows, as once, few or many counts, or as a class when the clone is expanded.

d_gene,len,abundance,v_gene,j_gene,CDR3nt,CDR3aa
-,13,-,TRBV4-3,TRBJ1-4,TGCGCCAGCAGCCAAGATGCTAGGGAAAAACTGTTTTTT,CASSQDAREKLFF
-,17,once,TRBV13,TRBJ2-5,TGTGCCAGCAGCGAACAAACTAGCCCGACACGCCAAGAGACCCAGTACTTC,CASSEQTSPTRQETQYF
TRBD1,15,-,TRBV6-5,TRBJ1-4,TGTGCCAGCAGTTACGGTGGGACAGGGGGTGAAAAACTGTTTTTT,CASSYGGTGGEKLFF
TRBD1,14,-,TRBV20-1,TRBJ1-1,TGCAGTGCTAGTGACAGGGGTTATCAAGAAGAGGGTTTCTTT,CSASDRGYQEEGFF
TRBD1,14,-,TRBV5-1,TRBJ1-4,TGCGCCAGCAGCCAACAGGGGAGAGGTGAAAAACTGTTTTTT,CASSQQGRGEKLFF
TRBD1,14,-,TRBV5-1,TRBJ2-5,TGCGCCAGCAGCTTGGCGACAGGGGAGGAGACCCAGTACTTC,CASSLATGEETQYF
-,17,-,TRBV27,TRBJ2-1,TGTGCCAGCAGTCCGCAGGGGACCTTGGGGGCCTACAATGAGCAGTTCTTC,CASSPQGTLGAYNEQFF
-,16,-,TRBV5-6,TRBJ1-1,TGTGCCAGCAGCTTGGAGGGGATCTTTTGGAACACTGAAGCTTTCTTT,CASSLEGIFWNTEAFF
TRBD1,17,-,TRBV7-8,TRBJ2-6,TGTGCCAGCAGCTGGCGCGACAGGGGTTCTGGGGCCAACGTCCTGACTTTC,CASSWRDRGSGANVLTF
TRBD2,16,-,TRBV7-8,TRBJ2-7,TGTGCCAGCAGCCCCTGGGGAGGGGTCACGCCCTACGAGCAGTACTTC,CASSPWGGVTPYEQYF
-,13,-,TRBV9,TRBJ1-3,TGTGCCAGCAGCCCCTTAGTGGGAAACACCATATATTTT,CASSPLVGNTIYF
-,13,-,TRBV6-1,TRBJ2-3,TGTGCCAGCAGTGATCTGAGCACAGATACGCAGTATTTT,CASSDLSTDTQYF
-,16,-,TRBV9,TRBJ2-3,TGTGCCAGCAGCGTAGAAGACAGGCGTAGCACAGATACGCAGTATTTT,CASSVEDRRSTDTQYF